This T cell receptor beta chain was retrieved from a study of T cells in Graves' hyperthyroidism and ophthalmopathy. RNA transcripts served as the template for amplifying TCR beta CDR3 regions. The TCR CDR3 first-round RT-PCR relied on the HTBI primer set. One entry per CDR3 protein results from TCRdb running MiXCR on the multiplex PCR reads. The table has hundreds of thousands of distinct CDR3 sequences, roughly 14% seen once. V was trimmed by 5 bases and J by 7 bases, leaving 19 bases between them. The germline gives CDR1 MGHRA, CDR2 YSYEKL. The CDR3 length is 15 residues. This clonotype was detected a few times.

The sequence came from a woman in her 30s with Graves' hyperthyroidism that later progressed to Graves' ophthalmopathy. Source material: blood. The chain links TRBV4-1 to TRBJ2-3; weak D call: TRBD2 (6 bases). The chain's CDR3 is CASSLRGLNQNTQYF. The CDR3 region has the DNA TGCGCCAGCAGCTTGCGTGGACTAAACCAGAATACGCAGTATTTT.